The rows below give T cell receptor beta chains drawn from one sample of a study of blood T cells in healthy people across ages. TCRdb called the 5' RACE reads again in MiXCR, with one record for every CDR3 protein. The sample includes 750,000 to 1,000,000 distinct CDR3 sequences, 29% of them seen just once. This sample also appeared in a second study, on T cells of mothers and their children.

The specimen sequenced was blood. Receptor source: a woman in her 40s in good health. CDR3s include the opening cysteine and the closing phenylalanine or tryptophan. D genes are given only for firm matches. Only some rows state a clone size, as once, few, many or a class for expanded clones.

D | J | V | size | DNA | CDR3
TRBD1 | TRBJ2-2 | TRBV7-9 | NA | TGTGCCAGCAGCTCTACGGGACAGCTTACCGGGGAGCTGTTTTTT | CASSSTGQLTGELFF
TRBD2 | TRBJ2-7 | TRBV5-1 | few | TGCGCCAGCAGCTTGTGGGGTCTAGCGGGGGCCAATTCCTACGAGCAGTACTTC | CASSLWGLAGANSYEQYF
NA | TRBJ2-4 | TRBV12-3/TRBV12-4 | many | TGTGCCAGCAGTTCCCAGGGGGGCACCTTCGCCAAAAACATTCAGTACTTC | CASSSQGGTFAKNIQYF
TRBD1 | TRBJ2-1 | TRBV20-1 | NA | TGCGGTGCTCAGACAGGGAAATCCTACAATGAGCAGTTCTTC | CGAQTGKSYNEQFF
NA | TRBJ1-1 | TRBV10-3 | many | TGTGCCATCAGTGATCCCATGACAGGTTCTGGCACTGAAGCTTTCTTT | CAISDPMTGSGTEAFF
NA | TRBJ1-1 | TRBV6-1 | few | TGTGCCAGCAATCCGGAGGGGAACACTGAAGCTTTCTTT | CASNPEGNTEAFF
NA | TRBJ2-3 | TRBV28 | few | TGTGCCAGCAGGGGCTCTCAAGCGAACACAGATACGCAGTATTTT | CASRGSQANTDTQYF
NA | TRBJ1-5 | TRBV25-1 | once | TGTGCCAGCAGTGAAACAGGGAAGCAGCCCCGGCATTTT | CASSETGKQPRHF
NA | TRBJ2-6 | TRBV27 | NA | TGTGCCAGCAGTCTCGGGCCCCGAGGGACTGGGGCCAACGTCCTGACTTTC | CASSLGPRGTGANVLTF
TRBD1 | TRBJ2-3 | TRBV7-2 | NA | TGTGCCGGCAGCCCCGACCGGGACAGGGTACCCCTTACGCAGTATTTT | CAGSPDRDRVPLTQYF
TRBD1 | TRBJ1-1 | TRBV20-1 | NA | TGCAGTGCTAGAGGGACCAACAGGGGAGGTTGCACTGAAGCTTTCTTT | CSARGTNRGGCTEAFF
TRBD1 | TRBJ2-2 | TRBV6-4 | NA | TGTGCCAGCAGTGAGAGGGCAGGGGGCCGTGGCACCGGGGAGCTGTTTTTT | CASSERAGGRGTGELFF
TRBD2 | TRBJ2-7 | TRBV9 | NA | TGTGCCGGCAGCCCCAGGACTAGCGGGCCCTACGAGCAGTACTTC | CAGSPRTSGPYEQYF
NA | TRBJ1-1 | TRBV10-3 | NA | TGTGCCGTCTCCTCGACAGCGAAGAACACTGAAGCTTTCTTT | CAVSSTAKNTEAFF
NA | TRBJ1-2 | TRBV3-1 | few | TGTGCCAGCAGCCGACCGGGAGATGGCTACATCTTC | CASSRPGDGYIF